This T cell receptor beta chain was found in a study of cytomegalovirus exposure and HLA in healthy donors (dated by TCRdb to the late 2010s). Some background on the complete study: An earlier analysis of some 600 of the donors reported approximately 280 Gb of sequence data and 117 million unique TCR beta sequences obtained from around 180 million T cells. An early release covering about 600 HLA-typed donors comprised around 300 gigabases of sequencing data and some 79 million unique TCR sequences. Of the roughly 410 genotyped donors, more than 75% were placed in the genetic ancestry cluster associated with self-reported Caucasian donors. The study was designed to test whether signatures of past pathogen exposure could be identified by cataloging public T cell receptors. The study used immunosequencing to profile the T cell repertoires of about 670 subjects and linked those repertoires to cytomegalovirus serostatus. Along with the approximately 620-subject first cohort, a separate validation cohort of 120 different subjects was used. To predict cytomegalovirus infection status, the study brought together high-throughput TCR immunosequencing, statistical association of individual TCRs with disease status, and machine learning. To study patterns of TCR occurrence, a later analysis re-analyzed previously published TCR beta repertoires from 666 donors and added high-resolution HLA genotyping. Rather than using new phenotypic data, the later analysis identified candidate immune exposures from TCR beta sequences and from how often those sequences occurred across donors. An earlier analysis of approximately 580 of the donors used high-throughput TCR beta sequencing to judge whether each TCR beta V gene segment behaved as functional or pseudogenic. Donor age, sex, ethnicity and CMV serostatus were collected together with the repertoire data. Genome-wide SNP genotypes for about 65% of the 666 donors were used in a later genetic analysis, which treated that subset as a discovery cohort. All discovery cohort repertoires had been generated using a single sequencing platform. Class I and class II HLA loci were covered by the typing at four-digit resolution. Typing coverage varied by locus: roughly 629-640 donors for A, B, C, DRB1 and DQB1; 522 for DQA1; 606 for DPA1; more than 450 for DPB1. A few DR-DQ haplotypes were treated as single units for association and clustering because of strong linkage in the cohort. Across 300 to 400 genotyped donors of the cohort, an average of about 240,000 unique TCR beta nucleotide sequences per donor were sequenced, and about a sixth of those sequences were non-productive. What the study reported, not specific to this receptor: A total of 164 TCR beta chains were listed by the study as associated with cytomegalovirus. Compared with equally common non-associated chains, HLA-associated TCR beta chains in a later analysis were more clonally expanded and had lower generation probabilities. The presence/absence analyses assumed that sequencing depth was roughly uniform across donors, and that assumption may not be true. In vitro tests confirmed that a few of the cytomegalovirus-associated TCR beta chains recognize cytomegalovirus antigens. In a later analysis, TCR association rates were found to vary across HLA loci, with the most associated TCRs seen for DRB1 alleles and the fewest for HLA-C alleles. According to a later analysis, parvovirus B19, influenza, CMV and Epstein-Barr virus appeared linked to several top co-occurrence clusters. It was suggested by the authors that the approach could potentially be generalized to other disease states and immunological phenotypes. Across donors, most TCR sequences were observed very rarely, whereas some public TCRs were present in many individuals. This cohort had only TCR beta chains sequenced, and the lack of alpha or paired-chain data limited which features could be detected. A later genetic analysis associated a missense DCLRE1C variant with V-gene and J-gene trimming of TCR beta chains, and an independent cohort replicated the association. A further reported finding was that TCR beta sequences accurately predicted the HLA-A and HLA-B alleles for most subjects in the first cohort. When HLA alleles, especially DR and DQ, strongly co-occurred, attributing TCR associations to individual alleles was difficult. According to a later genetic analysis, donors in an Asian-associated ancestry cluster had fewer N-insertions in productive TCRs than the approximately 700-donor mean. The classifier was reported to diagnose cytomegalovirus status with high specificity and sensitivity in both the original cohort and the validation cohort. A group of highly shared sequence variants was considered likely to be a technical artifact of the sequencing pipeline. The 87-base-pair reads could not distinguish some IMGT-functional V segments, including TRBV6-2 and TRBV6-3, so those segments were excluded. In an earlier analysis of some 550 of the donors, most TCR beta V segments were observed in productive rearrangements about 90% or about 30% of the time, broadly matching IMGT annotations. A later analysis found that most CMV-associated TCR beta chains appeared HLA-restricted, with HLA associations seemingly driven largely by CMV exposure. The only immune exposure information available for the cohort was CMV serostatus. The earlier analysis of around 600 of the donors excluded 15 to 20 rarely observed V segments, including chromosome 9 orphons, because counts were too low. Specific HLA alleles were associated with 15,000 to 20,000 TCR beta sequences at a false discovery rate of 0.05 in a later analysis. HLA typing was unavailable for some donors at each locus, so association tests used only the typed subset. Linkage disequilibrium might explain the correlated functional status among segregating V segments, but an unknown experimental factor could not be ruled out.

Library method: the immunoSEQ multiplex PCR assay. The multiplex PCR relied on a mix of 60 forward primers for TCR Vbeta segments and 13 reverse primers for TCR Jbeta segments. The CDR3 region of rearranged TCR beta genes was amplified from genomic DNA by a multiplex PCR assay. On the Illumina HiSeq System, the amplified TCR beta libraries were sequenced as 87-base-pair reads. The authors processed their data as follows. Across the 670 or so repertoires, a later analysis counted tens of millions of unique TCR beta chains, roughly 11 million of which were shared by at least two donors. Raw reads were error-corrected and collapsed into unique sequences with a nearest-neighbor algorithm that merged closely related sequences to remove PCR and sequencing errors. Alignment of CDR3 sequences to IMGT reference sequences was used to assign V, D and J gene segments. For a sequence to be retained, a match of at least six nucleotides was required to both a V gene segment and a J gene segment. A rearrangement counted as productive if the CDR3 had no stop codons and remained in frame with V and J, and every other rearrangement counted as non-productive. CDR3 was defined by IMGT convention, running from the second conserved V-encoded cysteine to the conserved J-encoded phenylalanine. The earlier analysis of about 590 of the donors excluded sequences that lacked an unambiguous match to a single V gene segment. In an earlier analysis of roughly 600 of the donors, a V segment was called functional when productive rearrangements were above 56.7%, and segregating when the standard deviation between donors exceeded 5%. A statistical classification framework was developed to diagnose cytomegalovirus status using the catalog of TCR beta chain sequences. In a later analysis, V and J genes were assigned by comparing TCR nucleotide sequences against IMGT/GENE-DB human TR gene sequences. In a later analysis, CDR3 sequences and most-parsimonious VDJ recombination scenarios were assigned using the TCRdist pipeline. A later analysis defined each TCR beta chain by its CDR3 amino acid sequence plus V-gene family, and excluded reads lacking a unique V-gene family. In a later analysis, around 600 highly shared, low-generation-probability nucleotide sequences were removed to address suspected cross-contamination and a sequencing artifact. In a later analysis, a clonal expansion index was calculated for each public chain from normalized within-repertoire ranks of inferred template counts. In a later analysis, generation probabilities were computed using a VDJ recombination model fitted to out-of-frame rearrangements, and the results were checked against IGoR. In a later analysis, hypergeometric tests were used to score TCR-TCR, TCR-HLA and TCR-CMV co-occurrence, with a repertoire-size bias correction applied to TCR pairs. A later analysis estimated false discovery rates by permuting HLA or CMV assignments 20 times. A later analysis grouped co-occurring TCRs with DBSCAN, adding TCRdist sequence similarity when clustering within HLA-allele-positive subsets. Repertoires with fewer than 30,000 or more than 120,000 public chains were left out of co-occurrence clustering, as were about 5 repertoires with anomalous nucleotide sharing. The clones in this table, taken by TCRdb from immuneACCESS, are in-frame only. Not every clone is retained; where verified, under half of the shortfall comes from an unresolved V gene, and the cause of the rest is unknown. V, J and clone size are taken as reported in that table, and D and trimming were inferred from the DNA itself. This sample gives approximately 120,000 clones in total; approximately 71% of them show up just once. The ten largest clones capture roughly 5.3% of the sample.

A few counts support this clone. What antigen it recognizes has not been identified. The record has no base qualities; no much larger clone is one base away. The germline V gene (reference sequence) provides CDR1 GTSNPN and CDR2 SVGIG. From cysteine to phenylalanine, the CDR3 is 15 amino acids long. The retained sequence is limited to the CDR3, 45 bases, with the frame set at the first base. V was cut back by 5 bases and J by 0 bases, leaving a gap of 16 bases between them. The cohort comprised some 700 healthy bone marrow donors. Cohort members were all nominally healthy when sampled, although unrecorded immune exposures were likely present. The donor tested CMV seropositive and was one of the 289 seropositive cohort members. Each donor provided a peripheral blood sample, and peripheral blood mononuclear cells were used for TCR beta sequencing. The Qiagen DNeasy Blood Extraction Kit was used to extract genomic DNA from the blood cell samples.

Sequenced: PBMCs. This sequence uses TRBV30 and TRBJ1-1; the best D guess is TRBD1, with 6 bases matching. The receptor's source is a woman between 65 and 79 years old in good health and CMV-seropositive. The DNA sequence is TGTGCCTGGGGGGGCCGCATCTTTATGAACACTGAAGCTTTCTTT. This sequence encodes CAWGGRIFMNTEAFF. Extended through the reference TRBV30 and TRBJ1-1 proteins, this CDR3 yields the full variable domain: SQTIHQWPATLVQPVGSPLSLECTVEGTSNPNLYWYRQAAGRGLQLLFYSVGIGQISSEVPQNLSASRPQDRQFILSSKKLLLSDSGFYLCAWGGRIFMNTEAFFGQGTRLTVV.